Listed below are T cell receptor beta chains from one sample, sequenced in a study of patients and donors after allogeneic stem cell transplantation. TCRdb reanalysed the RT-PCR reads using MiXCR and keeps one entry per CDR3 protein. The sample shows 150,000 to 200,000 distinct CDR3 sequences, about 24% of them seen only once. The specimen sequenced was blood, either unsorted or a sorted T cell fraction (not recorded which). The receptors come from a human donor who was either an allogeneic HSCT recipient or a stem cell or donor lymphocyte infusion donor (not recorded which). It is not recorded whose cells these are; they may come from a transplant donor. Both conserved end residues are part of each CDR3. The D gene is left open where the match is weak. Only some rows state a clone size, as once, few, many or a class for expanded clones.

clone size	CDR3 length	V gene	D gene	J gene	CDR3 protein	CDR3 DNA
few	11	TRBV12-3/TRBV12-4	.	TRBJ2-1	CASSSAIEQFF	TGTGCCAGCAGTTCGGCCATAGAGCAGTTCTTC
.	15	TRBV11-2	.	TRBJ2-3	CASSSPGAGTDTQYF	TGTGCCAGCAGCTCCCCCGGAGCGGGCACAGATACGCAGTATTTT
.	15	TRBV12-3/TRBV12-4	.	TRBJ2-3	CASSFFGSPTDTQYF	TGTGCCAGCAGTTTCTTCGGGAGCCCCACAGATACGCAGTATTTT
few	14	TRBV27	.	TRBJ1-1	CASSFWGGDTEAFF	TGTGCCAGCAGTTTTTGGGGTGGGGACACTGAAGCTTTCTTT
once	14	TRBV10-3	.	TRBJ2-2	CAIQSDRNTGELFF	TGTGCCATCCAGAGCGACAGAAACACCGGGGAGCTGTTTTTT
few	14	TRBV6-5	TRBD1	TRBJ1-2	CASSYSTGVYGYTF	TGTGCCAGCAGTTACTCGACAGGGGTCTATGGCTACACCTTC
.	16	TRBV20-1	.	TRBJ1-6	CSAAVTGAHLNSPLHF	TGCAGTGCTGCTGTTACGGGGGCGCACCTTAATTCACCCCTCCACTTT
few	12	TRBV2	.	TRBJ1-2	CASRRGGDGYTF	TGTGCCAGCAGGAGAGGGGGGGATGGCTACACCTTC
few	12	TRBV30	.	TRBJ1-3	CAWSGLGNTIYF	TGTGCCTGGAGCGGACTGGGAAACACCATATATTTT
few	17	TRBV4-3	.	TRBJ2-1	CASSQDVGSTLHNEQFF	TGCGCCAGCAGCCAAGATGTGGGGTCTACTCTCCACAATGAGCAGTTCTTC
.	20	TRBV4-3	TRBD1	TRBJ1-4	CASSREGWDRRDATNEKLFF	TGCGCCAGCAGCCGGGAAGGCTGGGACAGGCGCGATGCAACTAATGAAAAACTGTTTTTT
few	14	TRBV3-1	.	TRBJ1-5	CASSQDVGNQPQHF	TGTGCCAGCAGCCAAGATGTGGGCAATCAGCCCCAGCATTTT
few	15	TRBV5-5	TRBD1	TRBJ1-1	CASSHRGLGVTEAFF	TGTGCCAGCAGCCACAGGGGGCTTGGGGTCACTGAAGCTTTCTTT
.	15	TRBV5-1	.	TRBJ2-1	CASTYRRISYNEQFF	TGCGCCAGCACCTACAGGAGAATCTCCTACAATGAGCAGTTCTTC
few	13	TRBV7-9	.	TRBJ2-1	CASSLASYNEQFF	TGTGCCAGCAGCTTAGCCTCCTACAATGAGCAGTTCTTC
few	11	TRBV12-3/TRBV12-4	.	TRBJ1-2	CASRDRYGYTF	TGTGCCAGCAGAGACAGATATGGCTACACCTTC
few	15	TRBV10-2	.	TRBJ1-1	CASSEYRVSNTEAFF	TGCGCCAGCAGTGAGTACAGGGTATCGAACACTGAAGCTTTCTTT
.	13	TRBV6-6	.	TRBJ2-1	CARPEPAYNEQFF	TGTGCCAGGCCGGAGCCGGCCTACAATGAGCAGTTCTTC